Shown below are 28 T cell receptor beta chains from a single sample sequenced in a study of blood T cell repertoires in COVID-19. This table comes from immunoSEQ multiplex PCR, and its TCRdb copy is limited to in-frame clones, with some not included. The sample lists some 100,000 clones; approximately 74% were seen once. Sequenced material: peripheral blood. The receptor source for this set is a man in his 70s with COVID-19, enrolled during active disease.

V is TRBV3-1 (or the pseudogene TRBV3-2) and J is TRBJ1-1, with D tentatively TRBD1 (5 bases). Germline CDR1 reads LGHDT; CDR2 reads YNNKEL (reference sequence). The V end was cut by 10 bases, the J end by 6 bases, with 27 bases between. This CDR3 has 16 amino acids. The DNA for the CDR3 is TGTGCCACCGCACCCCAGGGAGGTGGTCAGGGAGCTGAAGCTTTCTTT. This codes for CATAPQGGGQGAEAFF.

The genes are TRBV27 and TRBJ2-1; 7 bases align to TRBD2. CDR1 is MNHEY and CDR2 is SMNVEV in the germline V gene (reference sequence). V lost 5 bases to trimming and J lost 15 bases; unmatched junction nucleotides: 19. The CDR3 is 15 residues long. The CDR3 sequence: CASSPTTGGGSEPFF. The CDR3 nucleotides read TGTGCCAGCAGTCCAACAACCGGCGGCGGGAGTGAACCGTTCTTC.

CDR3 residues: CASSFSGLAKNIQYF. The CDR3 DNA is TGTGCCAGCAGCTTTTCAGGACTAGCCAAAAACATTCAGTACTTC. This chain joins TRBV5-5 and TRBJ2-4, with D maybe TRBD2 (5 bases). V was shortened by 2 bases and J by 0 bases, with 9 bases between the two germline ends. The CDR3 is 15 residues long. Germline V gene sequence: CDR1 SGHKS, CDR2 YYEKEE (reference sequence). Together with reference TRBV5-5 and TRBJ2-4, the CDR3 gives the full variable domain: DAGVTQSPTHLIKTRGQQVTLRCSPISGHKSVSWYQQVLGQGPQFIFQYYEKEERGRGNFPDRFSARQFPNYSSELNVNALLLGDSALYLCASSFSGLAKNIQYFGAGTRLSVL.

The chain uses TRBV9 and TRBJ2-2; D not resolved. Germline CDR1 reads SGDLS; CDR2 reads YYNGEE. This CDR3 spans 20 amino acids. V shed 2 bases and J shed 1 base, with 24 bases lying between them. CDR3 protein: CASSVQILRPGSVNTGELFF. The CDR3 DNA reads TGTGCCAGCAGCGTCCAGATCCTCCGACCGGGTTCCGTGAACACCGGGGAGCTGTTTTTT. The whole variable domain, filled in from reference TRBV9 and TRBJ2-2, reads DSGVTQTPKHLITATGQRVTLRCSPRSGDLSVYWYQQSLDQGLQFLIQYYNGEERAKGNILERFSAQQFPDLHSELNLSSLELGDSALYFCASSVQILRPGSVNTGELFFGEGSRLTVL.

This rearrangement joins TRBV15 to TRBJ2-5; 15 bases map to TRBD2. CDR1 is LNHNV and CDR2 is YYDKDF in the germline V gene (reference sequence). V gave up 0 bases and J gave up 5 bases; unmatched junction bases: 7. The CDR3 has 18 amino acids. This CDR3 is CATSRDRGLAGGEETQYF. As DNA, the CDR3 is TGTGCCACCAGCAGAGATCGAGGACTAGCGGGAGGGGAGGAGACCCAGTACTTC.

In its sample, this clone was seen a few times. The chain combines TRBV7-6 with TRBJ1-1; D is unresolved. The V and J ends lost 4 bases and 1 base respectively, with 10 bases between them. Germline assignment: CDR1 SGHVS and CDR2 FNYEAQ. The CDR3 is 14 amino acids. The CDR3 sequence is CASSYSAANTEAFF. For the CDR3, the DNA is TGTGCCAGCAGCTACTCGGCGGCGAACACTGAAGCTTTCTTT.

This clone was seen once. The J gene is TRBJ2-5, the V gene TRBV28; 7 positions agree with TRBD1. The V gene's germline CDR1 is MDHEN and CDR2 SYDVKM. Losses at the gene ends were 2 bases for V and 2 bases for J; bases not matched to a gene: 5. This CDR3 is built from 15 residues. The CDR3, as DNA: TGTGCCAGCAGTTTAAGCCCCAGGGGGCAAGAGACCCAGTACTTC. Encoded protein: CASSLSPRGQETQYF. The variable domain in full, with the rest retrieved from reference TRBV28 and TRBJ2-5, is DVKVTQSSRYLVKRTGEKVFLECVQDMDHENMFWYRQDPGLGLRLIYFSYDVKMKEKGDIPEGYSVSREKKERFSLILESASTNQTSMYLCASSLSPRGQETQYFGPGTRLLVL.

The rearrangement uses TRBV28 and TRBJ1-6; the D gene is possibly TRBD1 (6 bases). CDR1 is MDHEN, CDR2 SYDVKM, per germline. This CDR3 has 18 residues. The germline V and J ends were trimmed by 5 bases and 3 bases, with 20 bases remaining between them. CDR3 protein: CASSLRTKDRRYNSPLHF. CDR3 nucleotide sequence: TGTGCCAGCAGTCTCCGAACTAAAGACAGGCGCTATAATTCACCCCTCCACTTT.

The chain joins TRBV11-2 to TRBJ2-7, with 11 bases identical to TRBD2. Germline trimming cut 5 bases from V and 0 bases from J; bases unmatched to any gene: 12. From germline, CDR1 is SGHAT and CDR2 FQNNGV. There are 18 residues in the CDR3. CDR3 sequence reads: CASSPGQSSGGSSYEQYF. CDR3 bases: TGTGCCAGCAGCCCGGGACAGTCTAGCGGGGGGAGCTCCTACGAGCAGTACTTC.

This clone was counted many times. As DNA, the CDR3 is TGTGCCAGCAGCTCACAGACCCACCGGGACAAATATTATGGCTACACCTTC. It yields the protein CASSSQTHRDKYYGYTF. The rearrangement links TRBV3-1 (or the pseudogene TRBV3-2) to TRBJ1-2, with D perhaps matching TRBD1 (6 bases). Germline V gives CDR1 LGHDT, CDR2 YNNKEL (reference sequence). The CDR3 is made up of 17 amino acids. V was trimmed by 5 bases and J by 5 bases, leaving 24 bases between them.

V gene TRBV9 combines with J gene TRBJ2-3; 14 bases agree with TRBD2. CDR3 size: 16 residues. V trimming: 1 base; J trimming: 5 bases; junction bases outside the gene matches: 3. Germline V gene sequence: CDR1 SGDLS, CDR2 YYNGEE. CDR3 residues: CASSVRLAGGRDTQYF. In DNA, the CDR3 is TGTGCCAGCAGCGTAAGACTAGCGGGAGGGAGAGATACGCAGTATTTT.

The chain carries TRBV28 and TRBJ1-4, with a weak D call TRBD1 (6 bases). Germline CDR1 MDHEN, CDR2 SYDVKM. The CDR3 is 15 amino acids. With 4 bases removed from V and 6 bases from J, the gap between germline ends came to 15 bases. Here the CDR3 DNA reads TGTGCCAGCAGTTATAAACAGGGATCGTATGAAAAACTGTTTTTT. Translating it yields CASSYKQGSYEKLFF.

DNA for the CDR3: TGTGCCACCAGCAGAGAAGGAAGGGGTCGCGATGAGCAGTTCTTC. This encodes CATSREGRGRDEQFF. J is TRBJ2-1 and V is TRBV15, with D perhaps TRBD1 (5 bases). Germline V gene sequence: CDR1 LNHNV, CDR2 YYDKDF (reference sequence). This CDR3 is built from 15 residues. V was trimmed by 0 bases and J by 8 bases, leaving 14 bases between them.

V is TRBV25-1 and J is TRBJ1-4; TRBD1 agrees at 9 bases. The CDR3 is made up of 14 amino acids. Germline-derived CDR1 and CDR2 are MGHDK and SYGVNS. V trimming: 5 bases; J trimming: 4 bases; junction bases outside the gene matches: 2. The CDR3 loop is CASSQTGGNEKLFF. The DNA of the CDR3 is TGTGCCAGCAGTCAGACAGGGGGTAATGAAAAACTGTTTTTT.

The chain uses TRBV28 and TRBJ2-3; TRBD2 matches at 9 bases. From germline, CDR1 is MDHEN and CDR2 SYDVKM. V was pared by 5 bases and J by 14 bases, with 11 bases of the junction left unmatched. The CDR3 consists of 13 residues. The CDR3 spells CASSPQGLAGLYF. DNA for the CDR3: TGTGCCAGCAGTCCCCAGGGGCTAGCGGGGTTGTATTTT. The complete variable domain, with remaining parts taken from reference TRBV28 and TRBJ2-3, reads DVKVTQSSRYLVKRTGEKVFLECVQDMDHENMFWYRQDPGLGLRLIYFSYDVKMKEKGDIPEGYSVSREKKERFSLILESASTNQTSMYLCASSPQGLAGLYFGPGTRLTVL.

This clone was observed a handful of times. CDR3 loop: CASSPGTYNSPLHF. CDR3 nucleotides: TGTGCCAGCAGCCCCGGGACTTATAATTCACCCCTCCACTTT. The chain couples TRBV2 to TRBJ1-6; tentative D call: TRBD1 (5 bases). The V gene lost 6 bases and the J gene lost 4 bases, with 10 bases spanning the gap. Per the germline V gene, CDR1 is SNHLY and CDR2 is FYNNEI. The CDR3 is 14 residues long. The full variable domain, completed using reference TRBV2 and TRBJ1-6, is EPEVTQTPSHQVTQMGQEVILRCVPISNHLYFYWYRQILGQKVEFLVSFYNNEISEKSEIFDDQFSVERPDGSNFTLKIRSTKLEDSAMYFCASSPGTYNSPLHFGNGTRLTVT.

V usage is TRBV29-1 and J usage is TRBJ2-3, with 11 bases aligning to TRBD1. The length of the CDR3 is 13 residues. V was clipped by 7 bases and J by 3 bases; unmatched bases: 3. In germline, CDR1 is SQVTM, CDR2 ANQGSEA. CDR3 region: CSGGQGGTDTQYF. CDR3 DNA: TGCAGCGGGGGACAGGGGGGAACAGATACGCAGTATTTT.

The gene calls are TRBV28 and TRBJ2-7; tentatively, D is TRBD1 (6 bases). Trimming removed 5 bases from V and 3 bases from J, with 17 bases in between. Looked up from germline, CDR1 is MDHEN and CDR2 is SYDVKM. This CDR3 is built from 15 residues. The chain's CDR3 is CASSPPGTPIYEQYF. Here the CDR3 DNA reads TGTGCCAGCAGTCCCCCCGGGACACCGATCTACGAGCAGTACTTC.

The chain couples TRBV7-2 to TRBJ2-1; D is unresolved. The CDR3 is 12 amino acids. The V end lost 6 bases, the J end lost 9 bases, and 12 bases lay between the germline ends. Germline V CDR1 and CDR2: SGHTA, FQGNSA. CDR3 loop: CASRHAMAEQFF. Written as DNA, the CDR3 is TGTGCCAGCAGACACGCAATGGCTGAGCAGTTCTTC.

The V call is TRBV7-3, the J call TRBJ2-6; D remains unclear. Trimming cost V 4 bases and J 4 bases, with 8 bases left between them. The CDR3 runs to 14 residues. In germline, CDR1 is SGHTA, CDR2 FQGTGA. CDR3 loop: CASSSVFGANVLTF. CDR3 in DNA: TGTGCCAGCAGCTCCGTGTTCGGGGCCAACGTCCTGACTTTC.

The chain carries TRBV19 and TRBJ1-5; D gene unclear. The CDR3 loop spans 15 amino acids. V was cut by 3 bases and J by 1 base, with 10 bases left in between. Germline CDR1 is LNHDA and CDR2 is SQIVND (reference sequence). CDR3 bases: TGTGCCAGTAGTATTGGGCAGCTAAGCAATCAGCCCCAGCATTTT. Protein: CASSIGQLSNQPQHF.

The genes are TRBV5-6 and TRBJ2-5; 7 nucleotides match TRBD1. This CDR3 spans 14 amino acids. Germline values: CDR1 SGHDT, CDR2 YYEEEE. Trimming took 5 bases from V and 1 from J; bases not matched to a gene: 5. CDR3 sequence (DNA): TGTGCCAGCAGGAGACAGGGTATCCAAGAGACCCAGTACTTC. Translating it yields CASRRQGIQETQYF.

This clone was found a few times. The chain recombines TRBV3-1 (or the pseudogene TRBV3-2) with TRBJ1-2; TRBD1 matches 10 bases. Germline V gives CDR1 LGHDT, CDR2 YNNKEL (reference sequence). This CDR3 has 13 amino acids. With V trimmed by 3 bases and J by 6 bases, 1 base remained unmatched. The CDR3 region is CASSQGQGNGYTF. The CDR3 nucleotides are TGTGCCAGCAGCCAGGGACAGGGGAATGGCTACACCTTC.

Judged by abundance, this clone is medium-sized. J is TRBJ1-4 and V is TRBV5-6; D may be TRBD1 (5 bases). This CDR3 contains 15 residues. Germline values: CDR1 SGHDT, CDR2 YYEEEE. Trimming stripped 4 bases from V and 7 bases from J, with 17 bases between. DNA for the CDR3: TGTGCCAGCAGCATAGGGGTCACCCTTGGTGAAAAACTGTTTTTT. This codes for CASSIGVTLGEKLFF.

V gene TRBV27 combines with J gene TRBJ2-2; tentative D call: TRBD1 (6 bases). The CDR3 length is 16 residues. Germline CDR1 and CDR2: MNHEY and SMNVEV (reference sequence). V dropped 2 bases and J dropped 6 bases, with 16 bases sitting between them. For the CDR3, the DNA is TGTGCCAGCAGTTTAGGCAGGGGCGCTCAGGCCGGGGAGCTGTTTTTT. Translated, it gives CASSLGRGAQAGELFF.

V and J are TRBV6-5 and TRBJ1-5; 9 bases match TRBD1. The CDR3 is 14 residues long. Trimming at V came to 8 bases and at J to 4 bases, leaving 6 bases not matched to a gene. Germline lookup yields CDR1 MNHEY and CDR2 SVGAGI. CDR3 sequence reads: CASGRGTGNQPQHF. CDR3 sequence (DNA): TGTGCCAGCGGCCGCGGGACAGGGAATCAGCCCCAGCATTTT.

The chain links TRBV19 to TRBJ2-2, with D unresolved. Trimming left V 6 bases short and J 0 bases short, with 14 bases between. CDR1 and CDR2 (germline): LNHDA, SQIVND (reference sequence). The CDR3 runs to 16 residues. The CDR3, as DNA: TGTGCCAGTAGACCCATTGACTTTACGAACACCGGGGAGCTGTTTTTT. Protein sequence: CASRPIDFTNTGELFF. The whole variable domain, filled in from reference TRBV19 and TRBJ2-2, reads DGGITQSPKYLFRKEGQNVTLSCEQNLNHDAMYWYRQDPGQGLRLIYYSQIVNDFQKGDIAEGYSVSREKKESFPLTVTSAQKNPTAFYLCASRPIDFTNTGELFFGEGSRLTVL.

The genes are TRBV5-3 and TRBJ1-2; possible D gene TRBD1, 6 bases. TRBV5-3 belongs to the ORF category, with a function that is uncertain. This CDR3 comprises 17 residues. Trimming removed 1 base from V and 0 bases from J, with 16 bases in between. Here the CDR3 reads CARSLRGALLTNYGYTF. The CDR3 DNA is TGTGCCAGAAGCTTGCGGGGGGCCCTACTAACTAACTATGGCTACACCTTC.